Only a few counts were recorded for the clone carrying this TCR beta chain. A read error may be the cause here, since a much bigger clone is one base away. TCR beta CDR3 region amplification was performed from RNA transcripts. An initial round of RT-PCR targeting the TCR CDR3 relied on the HTBI primer set. TCRdb reprocessed the multiplex PCR reads with MiXCR, giving one entry per CDR3 protein. The sample holds 250,000 to 300,000 distinct CDR3 sequences, 14% to 15% seen once. The sample belongs to a study of T cells in Graves' hyperthyroidism and ophthalmopathy. V dropped 9 bases and J dropped 4 bases, with 17 bases sitting between them. Germline V lookup: CDR1 MNHEY, CDR2 SMNVEV (reference sequence). This CDR3 has 14 amino acids.

The TCR sequence derives from a woman between 40 and 55 years old with Graves' hyperthyroidism that later progressed to Graves' ophthalmopathy. Sequences were obtained from blood. The rearrangement joins TRBV27 to TRBJ2-3; no clear D gene. The CDR3, as DNA: TGTGCCAGTTCTTACCGGAGTTTGGCAGATACGCAGTATTTT. Protein sequence: CASSYRSLADTQYF.